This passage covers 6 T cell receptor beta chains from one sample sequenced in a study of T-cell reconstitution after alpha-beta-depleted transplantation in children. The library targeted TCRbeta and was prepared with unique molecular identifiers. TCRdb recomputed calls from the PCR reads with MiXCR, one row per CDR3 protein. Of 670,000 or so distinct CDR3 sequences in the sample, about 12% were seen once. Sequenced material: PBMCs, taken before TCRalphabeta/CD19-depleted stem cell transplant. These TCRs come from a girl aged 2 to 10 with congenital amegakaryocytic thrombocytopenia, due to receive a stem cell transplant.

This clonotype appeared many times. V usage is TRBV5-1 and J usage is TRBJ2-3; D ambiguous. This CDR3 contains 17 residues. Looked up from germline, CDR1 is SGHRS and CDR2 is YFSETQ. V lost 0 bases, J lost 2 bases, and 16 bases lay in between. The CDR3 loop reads CASSLESSSIFTDTQYF. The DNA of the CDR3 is TGCGCCAGCAGCTTGGAATCATCTTCGATCTTCACAGATACGCAGTATTTT.

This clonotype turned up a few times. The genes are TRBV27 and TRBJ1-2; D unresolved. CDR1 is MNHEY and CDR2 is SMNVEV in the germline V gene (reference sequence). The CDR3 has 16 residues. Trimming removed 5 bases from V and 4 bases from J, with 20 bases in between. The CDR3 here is CASSARAGGRGYGYTF. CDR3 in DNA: TGTGCCAGCAGTGCCCGGGCAGGAGGCCGTGGCTATGGCTACACCTTC.

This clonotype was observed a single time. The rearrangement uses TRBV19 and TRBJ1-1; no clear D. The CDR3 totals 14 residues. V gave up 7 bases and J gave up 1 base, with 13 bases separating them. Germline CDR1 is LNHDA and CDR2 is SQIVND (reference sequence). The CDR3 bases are TGTGCCAGTACGGACCGAATTAAGAACACTGAAGCTTTCTTT. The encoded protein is CASTDRIKNTEAFF. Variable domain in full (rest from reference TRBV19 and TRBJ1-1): DGGITQSPKYLFRKEGQNVTLSCEQNLNHDAMYWYRQDPGQGLRLIYYSQIVNDFQKGDIAEGYSVSREKKESFPLTVTSAQKNPTAFYLCASTDRIKNTEAFFGQGTRLTVV.

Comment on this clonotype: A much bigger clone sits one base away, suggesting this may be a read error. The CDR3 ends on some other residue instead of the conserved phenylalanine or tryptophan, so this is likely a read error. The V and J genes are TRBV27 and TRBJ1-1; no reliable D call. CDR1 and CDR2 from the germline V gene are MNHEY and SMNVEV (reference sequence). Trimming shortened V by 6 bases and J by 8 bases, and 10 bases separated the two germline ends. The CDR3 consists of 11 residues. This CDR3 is CASSSTGEAFL. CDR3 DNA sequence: TGTGCCAGCAGCTCGACCGGGGAAGCTTTCCTT.

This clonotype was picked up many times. In DNA, the CDR3 is TGCAGCGTTAGGAGTCGGGCTGCTTCCTACAATGAGCAGTTCTTC. This sequence encodes CSVRSRAASYNEQFF. The chain combines TRBV29-1 with TRBJ2-1; D not certain. The germline V gene has CDR1 SQVTM and CDR2 ANQGSEA. V lost 5 bases and J 1 base, leaving 15 bases between the germline ends. The CDR3 consists of 15 residues.

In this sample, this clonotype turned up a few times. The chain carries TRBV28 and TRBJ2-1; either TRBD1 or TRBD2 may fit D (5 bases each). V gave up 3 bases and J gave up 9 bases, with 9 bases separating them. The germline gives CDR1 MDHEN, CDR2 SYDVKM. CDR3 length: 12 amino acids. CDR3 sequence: CASSFPGTEQFF. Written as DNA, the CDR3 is TGTGCCAGCAGTTTCCCGGGGACTGAGCAGTTCTTC.